This T cell receptor beta chain was profiled in a study of OX40 agonist ivuxolimab in advanced cancers. Background on the study: Given to patients was ivuxolimab, an agonistic anti-OX40 (CD134) antibody. Checkpoint inhibitors had been given previously to about 38% of patients.

V gave up 1 base and J gave up 0 bases, with 7 bases separating them. The CDR3 length is 14 residues. Per the germline V gene, CDR1 is LGHNT and CDR2 is FRNRAP. Method: immunoSEQ multiplex PCR; TCRdb's copy keeps in-frame clones and lacks some. The data hold 75,000 to 100,000 clones, with 84% observed a single time. The chain joins TRBV12-5 to TRBJ2-7; a weak D match, TRBD2 (5 bases). This TCR was sampled from an adult with an advanced solid tumor such as melanoma, head and neck, liver or kidney cancer. The sample here was CD4+ or CD8+ T cells sorted from blood, taken in a trial of the OX40 agonist ivuxolimab. CDR3 coding DNA: TGTGCTAGTGGTTTGGGGGCGGGCTCCTACGAGCAGTACTTC. Translating gives CASGLGAGSYEQYF. Based on the CDR3 plus reference TRBV12-5 and TRBJ2-7, the full variable domain is DARVTQTPRHKVTEMGQEVTMRCQPILGHNTVFWYRQTMMQGLELLAYFRNRAPLDDSGMPKDRFSAEMPDATLATLKIQPSEPRDSAVYFCASGLGAGSYEQYFGPGTRLTVT.